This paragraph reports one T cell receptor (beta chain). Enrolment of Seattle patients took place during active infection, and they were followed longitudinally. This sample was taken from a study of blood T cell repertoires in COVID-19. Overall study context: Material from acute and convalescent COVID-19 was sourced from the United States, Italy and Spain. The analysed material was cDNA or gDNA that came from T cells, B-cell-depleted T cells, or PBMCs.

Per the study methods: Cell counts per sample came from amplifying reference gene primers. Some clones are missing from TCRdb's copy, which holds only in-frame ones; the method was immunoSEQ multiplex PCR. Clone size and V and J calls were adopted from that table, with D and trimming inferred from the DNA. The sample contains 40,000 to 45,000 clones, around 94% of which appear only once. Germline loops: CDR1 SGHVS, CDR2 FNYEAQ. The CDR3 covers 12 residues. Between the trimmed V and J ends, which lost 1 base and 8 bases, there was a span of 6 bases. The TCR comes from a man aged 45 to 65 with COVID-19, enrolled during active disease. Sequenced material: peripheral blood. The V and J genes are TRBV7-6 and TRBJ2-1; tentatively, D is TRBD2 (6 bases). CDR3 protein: CASSLGGDEQFF. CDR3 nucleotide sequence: TGTGCCAGCAGCTTAGGGGGGGATGAGCAGTTCTTC.